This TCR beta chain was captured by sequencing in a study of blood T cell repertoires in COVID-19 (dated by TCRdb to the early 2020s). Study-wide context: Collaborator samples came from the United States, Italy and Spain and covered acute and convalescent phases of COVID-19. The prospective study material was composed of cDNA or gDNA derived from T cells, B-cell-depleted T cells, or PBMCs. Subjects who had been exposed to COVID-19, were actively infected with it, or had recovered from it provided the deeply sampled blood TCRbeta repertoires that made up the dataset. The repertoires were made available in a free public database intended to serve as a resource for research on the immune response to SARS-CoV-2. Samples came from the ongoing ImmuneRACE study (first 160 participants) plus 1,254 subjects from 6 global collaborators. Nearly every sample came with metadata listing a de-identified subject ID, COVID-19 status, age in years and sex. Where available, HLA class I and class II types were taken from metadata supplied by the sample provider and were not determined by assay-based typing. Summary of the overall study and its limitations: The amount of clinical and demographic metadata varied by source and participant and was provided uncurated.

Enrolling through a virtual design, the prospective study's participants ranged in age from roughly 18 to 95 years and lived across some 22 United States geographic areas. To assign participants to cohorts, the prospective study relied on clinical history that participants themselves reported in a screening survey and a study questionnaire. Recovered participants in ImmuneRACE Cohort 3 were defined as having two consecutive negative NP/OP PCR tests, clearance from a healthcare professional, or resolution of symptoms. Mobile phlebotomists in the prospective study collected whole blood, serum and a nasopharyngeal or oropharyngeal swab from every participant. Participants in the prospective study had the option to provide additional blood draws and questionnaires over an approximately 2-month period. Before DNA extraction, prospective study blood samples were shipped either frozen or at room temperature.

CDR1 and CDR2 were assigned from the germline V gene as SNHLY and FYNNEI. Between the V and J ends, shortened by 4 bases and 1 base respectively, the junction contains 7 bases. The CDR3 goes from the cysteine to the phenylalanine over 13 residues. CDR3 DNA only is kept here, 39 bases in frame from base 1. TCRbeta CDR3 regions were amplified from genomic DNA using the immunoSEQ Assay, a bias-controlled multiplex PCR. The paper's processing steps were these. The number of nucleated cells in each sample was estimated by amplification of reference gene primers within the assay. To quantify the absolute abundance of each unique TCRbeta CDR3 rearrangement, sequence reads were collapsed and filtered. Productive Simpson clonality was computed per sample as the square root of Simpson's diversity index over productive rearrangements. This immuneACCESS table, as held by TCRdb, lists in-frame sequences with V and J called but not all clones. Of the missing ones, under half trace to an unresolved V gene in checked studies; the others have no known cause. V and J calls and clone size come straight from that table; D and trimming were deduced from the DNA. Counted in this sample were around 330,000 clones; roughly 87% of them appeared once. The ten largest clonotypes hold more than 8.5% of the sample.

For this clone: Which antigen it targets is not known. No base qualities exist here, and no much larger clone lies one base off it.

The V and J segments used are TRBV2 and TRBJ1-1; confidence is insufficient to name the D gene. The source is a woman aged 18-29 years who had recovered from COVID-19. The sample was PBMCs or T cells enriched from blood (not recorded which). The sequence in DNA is TGTGCCAGCAGTGTTATGGCGAACACTGAAGCTTTCTTT. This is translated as CASSVMANTEAFF.